These T cell receptor beta chains were read from a single sample in a study of identical twins. TCRdb re-called the 5' RACE reads through MiXCR, storing one row per CDR3 protein. Altogether approximately 210,000 distinct CDR3 sequences are present, 15% to 20% being singletons, with the ten largest covering 40% to 45%. These data also featured in a second study, about T cells expressing NK-cell markers.

The sequenced material came from CD8+ T cells sorted from blood. All receptors derive from a woman aged 18-35 years in good health. Both conserved end residues are part of each CDR3. Fields, in order: clone size, D gene, J gene, V gene, CDR3 DNA, CDR3 protein. A D gene is named only where the DNA matches it firmly. Expanded clones are given a class, and other clones once, few, many or no size at all.

size: few
D: TRBD1
J: TRBJ1-3
V: TRBV15
DNA: TGTGCCACCAGCAGAGACAGGGGGCCAGACACCATATATTTT
CDR3: CATSRDRGPDTIYF

size: -
D: TRBD1
J: TRBJ1-1
V: TRBV5-1
DNA: TGCGCCAGCAGCTTGGTTGGGACAGGGTTGGACACTGAAGCTTTCTTT
CDR3: CASSLVGTGLDTEAFF

size: many
D: -
J: TRBJ1-2
V: TRBV5-1
DNA: TGCGCCAGCAGCTTGACGAACAGGGTGATAAACTACACCTTC
CDR3: CASSLTNRVINYTF

size: few
D: TRBD1
J: TRBJ1-2
V: TRBV7-2
DNA: TGTGCCAGCAGCCTACAGGACAGGGGAACATATGGCTACACCTTC
CDR3: CASSLQDRGTYGYTF

size: many
D: -
J: TRBJ2-1
V: TRBV29-1
DNA: TGCAGCGTCCAAGGACTTATCGGGAGTAGGTACAATGAGCAGTTCTTC
CDR3: CSVQGLIGSRYNEQFF

size: few
D: -
J: TRBJ2-3
V: TRBV27
DNA: TGTGCCAGCAGTTTACTTCAGGGCAGCACGCAGTATTTT
CDR3: CASSLLQGSTQYF

size: -
D: TRBD1
J: TRBJ1-2
V: TRBV9
DNA: TGTGCCAGCAGCGCCCAGACAGGGACTAACTATGGCTACACCTTC
CDR3: CASSAQTGTNYGYTF

size: many
D: -
J: TRBJ2-3
V: TRBV12-3/TRBV12-4
DNA: TGTGCCAGCAGTAACACAGATACGCAGTATTTT
CDR3: CASSNTDTQYF

size: -
D: -
J: TRBJ2-4
V: TRBV7-2
DNA: TGTGCCAGCAGCCGCATACAAGACGACAAAAACATTCAGTACTTC
CDR3: CASSRIQDDKNIQYF

size: -
D: TRBD1
J: TRBJ1-2
V: TRBV15
DNA: TGTGCCACCAGCGGCGAACTGGACAGGGAGTCCTATGGCTACACCTTC
CDR3: CATSGELDRESYGYTF

size: -
D: -
J: TRBJ2-5
V: TRBV12-3/TRBV12-4
DNA: TGTGCCAGCAGACCCGACTGGCAAGAGACCCAGTACTTC
CDR3: CASRPDWQETQYF

size: -
D: TRBD1
J: TRBJ1-1
V: TRBV11-1
DNA: TGTGCCAGCAGCTTAACCGGGACAGGGGCCCTGATGAACACTGAAGCTTTCTTT
CDR3: CASSLTGTGALMNTEAFF

size: few
D: TRBD2
J: TRBJ2-3
V: TRBV9
DNA: TGTGCCAGCAGCGATGGGACTACCACAATCACAGATACGCAGTATTTT
CDR3: CASSDGTTTITDTQYF

size: -
D: -
J: TRBJ2-5
V: TRBV12-5
DNA: TGTGCTAGTGGTCTAGGAGAGCGCTACCAAGAGACCCAGTACTTC
CDR3: CASGLGERYQETQYF

size: -
D: TRBD2
J: TRBJ2-1
V: TRBV19
DNA: TGTGCCAGTAGTGCCTTAGCGGGAGCTCCTATTTACAATGAGCAGTTCTTC
CDR3: CASSALAGAPIYNEQFF

size: few
D: -
J: TRBJ2-7
V: TRBV12-3/TRBV12-4
DNA: TGTGCCAGCACCTTGGGCCACGAGCAGTACTTC
CDR3: CASTLGHEQYF

size: many
D: -
J: TRBJ1-4
V: TRBV5-1
DNA: TGCGCCAGCAGCTTGGCCGGGCTGAATGAAAAACTGTTTTTT
CDR3: CASSLAGLNEKLFF

size: few
D: -
J: TRBJ1-1
V: TRBV7-9
DNA: TGTGCCGCCCACCCGGCAGGGAGGGACACTGAAGCTTTCTTT
CDR3: CAAHPAGRDTEAFF

size: few
D: -
J: TRBJ1-2
V: TRBV7-9
DNA: TGTGCCAGCAGGTTCGGGGGCCTATACGATGGCTACACCTTC
CDR3: CASRFGGLYDGYTF

size: -
D: TRBD2
J: TRBJ2-3
V: TRBV14
DNA: TGTGCCAGCAGCCAAGATTTAGCCGGGACTAGAGCAGATACGCAGTATTTT
CDR3: CASSQDLAGTRADTQYF

size: few
D: -
J: TRBJ2-1
V: TRBV11-2
DNA: TGTGCCAGCAGCTTAGGGACGGACAGTGAGCAGTTCTTC
CDR3: CASSLGTDSEQFF

size: -
D: -
J: TRBJ2-1
V: TRBV10-2
DNA: TGCGCCAGCGCTTCGACTGGGAGCTCCTACAATGAGCAGTTCTTC
CDR3: CASASTGSSYNEQFF

size: few
D: TRBD2
J: TRBJ2-5
V: TRBV5-1
DNA: TGCGCCAGCGAGCTAGCGGGGGGCGATCAAGAGACCCAGTACTTC
CDR3: CASELAGGDQETQYF

size: many
D: TRBD1
J: TRBJ2-1
V: TRBV5-1
DNA: TGCGCCAGCGCCCCGCGTCCAGGGGGACCAAACAATGAGCAGTTCTTC
CDR3: CASAPRPGGPNNEQFF

size: -
D: TRBD1
J: TRBJ2-7
V: TRBV3-1
DNA: TGTGCCAGCAGCCCATTTCGGGACAGCTTAAACGAGCAGTACTTC
CDR3: CASSPFRDSLNEQYF

size: -
D: TRBD2
J: TRBJ2-2
V: TRBV3-1
DNA: TGTGCCAGCAGCCCTAAGCGGCCTCTAGCGGGAGGAGGCGGGGAGCTGTTTTTT
CDR3: CASSPKRPLAGGGGELFF

size: -
D: TRBD1
J: TRBJ2-7
V: TRBV5-6
DNA: TGTGCCAGTTTCGGGACAGGCTCCTACGAGCAGTACTTC
CDR3: CASFGTGSYEQYF

size: few
D: TRBD1
J: TRBJ1-4
V: TRBV5-1
DNA: TGCGCCAGCAGCTTGGACCTATTATACAGGGGTTCCCCAACTAATGAAAAACTGTTTTTT
CDR3: CASSLDLLYRGSPTNEKLFF

size: few
D: -
J: TRBJ2-3
V: TRBV11-2
DNA: TGTGCCAGCAGCTCCCCGGACAGCACAGATACGCAGTATTTT
CDR3: CASSSPDSTDTQYF

size: many
D: TRBD1
J: TRBJ1-1
V: TRBV29-1
DNA: TGCAGCGTTTATGGACAGGGGAACACTGAAGCTTTCTTT
CDR3: CSVYGQGNTEAFF

size: -
D: -
J: TRBJ1-6
V: TRBV25-1
DNA: TGTGCCAGCAGTCCCCAGGGAAGGGGAGGCTCACCCCTCCACTTT
CDR3: CASSPQGRGGSPLHF

size: -
D: -
J: TRBJ1-1
V: TRBV9
DNA: TGTGCCAGCAGCGGGGGGCATCTATTTGACACTGAAGCTTTCTTT
CDR3: CASSGGHLFDTEAFF

size: few
D: TRBD2
J: TRBJ2-7
V: TRBV12-3/TRBV12-4
DNA: TGTGCCAGCAGTTTGGGAGGGCGCAACGAGCAGTACTTC
CDR3: CASSLGGRNEQYF

size: -
D: -
J: TRBJ1-1
V: TRBV29-1
DNA: TGCAGCGCCCATGACACTGAAGCTTTCTTT
CDR3: CSAHDTEAFF

size: -
D: -
J: TRBJ2-1
V: TRBV6-5
DNA: TGTGCCAGCAGTTACCCTTGGAGGGGGGGTGAGCAGTTCTTC
CDR3: CASSYPWRGGEQFF

size: few
D: -
J: TRBJ2-3
V: TRBV30
DNA: TGTGCCTGGAGCGTTACAGATACGCAGTATTTT
CDR3: CAWSVTDTQYF

size: -
D: TRBD1
J: TRBJ2-3
V: TRBV29-1
DNA: TGCAGCGTTATACAGGGGGGAAGCACAGATACGCAGTATTTT
CDR3: CSVIQGGSTDTQYF

size: few
D: -
J: TRBJ2-4
V: TRBV2
DNA: TGTGCCAGCAAGGGGGACATTCAGTACTTC
CDR3: CASKGDIQYF

size: -
D: -
J: TRBJ2-7
V: TRBV7-9
DNA: TGTGCCAGCAGCTTCGTCGGTGGTCAGTACGAGCAGTACTTC
CDR3: CASSFVGGQYEQYF

size: -
D: -
J: TRBJ1-1
V: TRBV14
DNA: TGTGCCAGCAGCCTACAGGGATTCACTGAAGCTTTCTTT
CDR3: CASSLQGFTEAFF

size: -
D: -
J: TRBJ1-1
V: TRBV6-1
DNA: TGTGCCAGCACCGGAGGCAGGGGATTGAACACTGAAGCTTTCTTT
CDR3: CASTGGRGLNTEAFF

size: -
D: -
J: TRBJ2-1
V: TRBV4-2
DNA: TGTGCCAGCAGCCTAGACGCTGAGCAGTTCTTC
CDR3: CASSLDAEQFF

size: -
D: -
J: TRBJ1-1
V: TRBV20-1
DNA: TGCAGTGCGGCACTCTTAAGGCCCGCTTTCTTT
CDR3: CSAALLRPAFF